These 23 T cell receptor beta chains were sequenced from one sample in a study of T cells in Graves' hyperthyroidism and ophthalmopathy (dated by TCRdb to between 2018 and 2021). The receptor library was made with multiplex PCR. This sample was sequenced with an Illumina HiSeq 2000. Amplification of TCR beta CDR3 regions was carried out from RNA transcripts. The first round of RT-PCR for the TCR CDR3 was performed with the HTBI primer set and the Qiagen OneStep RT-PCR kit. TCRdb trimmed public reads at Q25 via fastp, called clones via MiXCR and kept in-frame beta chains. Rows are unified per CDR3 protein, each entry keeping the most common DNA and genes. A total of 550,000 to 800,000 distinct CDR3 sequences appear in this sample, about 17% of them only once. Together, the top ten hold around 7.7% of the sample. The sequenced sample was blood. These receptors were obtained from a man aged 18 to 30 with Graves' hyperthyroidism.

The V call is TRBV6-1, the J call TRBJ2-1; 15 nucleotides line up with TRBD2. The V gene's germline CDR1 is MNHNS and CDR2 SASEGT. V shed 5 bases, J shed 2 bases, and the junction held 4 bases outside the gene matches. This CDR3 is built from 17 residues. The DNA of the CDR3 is TGTGCCAGCAGTAGGACTAGCGGGAGGGACCCCTACAATGAGCAGTTCTTC. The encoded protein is CASSRTSGRDPYNEQFF.

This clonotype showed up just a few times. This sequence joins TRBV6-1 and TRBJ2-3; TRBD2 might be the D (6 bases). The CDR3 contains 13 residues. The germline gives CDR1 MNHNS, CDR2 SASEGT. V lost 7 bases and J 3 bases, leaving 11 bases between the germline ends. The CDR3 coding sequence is TGTGCCAGCAAATTTGGGAGGACAGATACGCAGTATTTT. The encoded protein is CASKFGRTDTQYF.

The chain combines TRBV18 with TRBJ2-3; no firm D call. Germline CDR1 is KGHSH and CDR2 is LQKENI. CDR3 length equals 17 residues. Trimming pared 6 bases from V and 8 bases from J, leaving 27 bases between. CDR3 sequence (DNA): TGTGCCAGCTCCCCAAGAGAAAAGACAAGGAACGGCTTTACGCAGTATTTT. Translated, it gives CASSPREKTRNGFTQYF.

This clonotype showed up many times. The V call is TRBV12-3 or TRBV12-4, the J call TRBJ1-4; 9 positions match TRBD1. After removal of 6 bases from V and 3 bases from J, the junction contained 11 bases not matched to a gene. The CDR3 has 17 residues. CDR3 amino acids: CASSGQGPYSPNEKLFF. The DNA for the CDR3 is TGTGCCAGCAGCGGACAGGGGCCTTATTCTCCTAATGAAAAACTGTTTTTT.

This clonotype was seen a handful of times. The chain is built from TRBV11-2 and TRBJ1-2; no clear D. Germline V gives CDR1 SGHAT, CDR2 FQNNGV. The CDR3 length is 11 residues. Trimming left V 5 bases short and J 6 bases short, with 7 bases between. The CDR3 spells CASSPLDGYTF. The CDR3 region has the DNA TGTGCCAGCAGCCCACTGGATGGCTACACCTTC.

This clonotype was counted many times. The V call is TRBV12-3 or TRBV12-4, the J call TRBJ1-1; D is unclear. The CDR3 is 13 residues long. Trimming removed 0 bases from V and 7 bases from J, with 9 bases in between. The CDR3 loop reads CASSLASTGEAFF. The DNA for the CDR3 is TGTGCCAGCAGTTTAGCCTCGACGGGTGAAGCTTTCTTT.

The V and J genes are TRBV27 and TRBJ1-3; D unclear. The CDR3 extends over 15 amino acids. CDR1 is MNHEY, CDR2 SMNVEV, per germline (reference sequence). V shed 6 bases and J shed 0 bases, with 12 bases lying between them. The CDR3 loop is CASRSGLSSGNTIYF. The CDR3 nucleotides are TGTGCCAGCAGGTCGGGTCTCTCCTCTGGAAACACCATATATTTT.

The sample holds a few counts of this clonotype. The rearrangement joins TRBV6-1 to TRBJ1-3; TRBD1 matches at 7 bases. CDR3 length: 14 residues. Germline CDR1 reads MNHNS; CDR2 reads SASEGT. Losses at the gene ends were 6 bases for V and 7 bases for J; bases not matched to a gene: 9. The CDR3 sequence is CASSQTPRGNTIYF. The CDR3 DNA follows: TGTGCCAGCAGCCAGACCCCCAGGGGGAACACCATATATTTT.

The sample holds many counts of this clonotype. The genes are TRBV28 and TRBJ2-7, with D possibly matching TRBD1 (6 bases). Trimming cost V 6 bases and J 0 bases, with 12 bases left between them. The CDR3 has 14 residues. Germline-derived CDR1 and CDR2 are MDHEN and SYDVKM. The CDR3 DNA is TGTGCCAGCAGCGTAGCAGGGGCCTCCTACGAGCAGTACTTC. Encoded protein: CASSVAGASYEQYF.

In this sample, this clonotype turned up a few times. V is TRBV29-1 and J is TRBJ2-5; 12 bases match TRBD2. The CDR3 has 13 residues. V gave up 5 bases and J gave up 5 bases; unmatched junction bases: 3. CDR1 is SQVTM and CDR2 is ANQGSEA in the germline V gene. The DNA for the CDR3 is TGCAGCGTTCTAGCGGGAGGGGGCGAGACCCAGTACTTC. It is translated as CSVLAGGGETQYF.

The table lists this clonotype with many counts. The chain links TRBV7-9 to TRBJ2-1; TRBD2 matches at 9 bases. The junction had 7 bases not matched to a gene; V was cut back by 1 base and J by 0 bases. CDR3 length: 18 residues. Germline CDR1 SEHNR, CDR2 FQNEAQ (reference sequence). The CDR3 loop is CASSLEVKREVSYNEQFF. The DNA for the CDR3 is TGTGCCAGCAGCTTAGAAGTCAAGCGGGAGGTCTCCTACAATGAGCAGTTCTTC. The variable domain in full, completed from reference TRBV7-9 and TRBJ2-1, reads DTGVSQNPRHKITKRGQNVTFRCDPISEHNRLYWYRQTLGQGPEFLTYFQNEAQLEKSRLLSDRFSAERPKGSFSTLEIQRTEQGDSAMYLCASSLEVKREVSYNEQFFGPGTRLTVL.

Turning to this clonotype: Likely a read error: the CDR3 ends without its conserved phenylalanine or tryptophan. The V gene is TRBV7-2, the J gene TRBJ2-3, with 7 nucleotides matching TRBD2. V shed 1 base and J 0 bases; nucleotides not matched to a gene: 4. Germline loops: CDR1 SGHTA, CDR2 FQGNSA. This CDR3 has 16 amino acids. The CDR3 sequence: CASSLVGGGSTDTQYS. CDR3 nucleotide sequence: TGTGCCAGCAGCTTAGTAGGCGGGGGTAGCACAGATACGCAGTATTCT.

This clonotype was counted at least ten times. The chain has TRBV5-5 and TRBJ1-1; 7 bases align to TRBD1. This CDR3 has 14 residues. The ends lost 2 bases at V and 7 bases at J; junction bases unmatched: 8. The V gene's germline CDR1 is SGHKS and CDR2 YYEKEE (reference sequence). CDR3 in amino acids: CASSFSWTGYEAFF. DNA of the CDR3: TGTGCCAGCAGCTTTTCGTGGACAGGCTATGAAGCTTTCTTT.

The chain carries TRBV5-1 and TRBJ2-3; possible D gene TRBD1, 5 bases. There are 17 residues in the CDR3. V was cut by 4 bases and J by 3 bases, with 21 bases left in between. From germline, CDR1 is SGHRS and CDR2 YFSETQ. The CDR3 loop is CASSPQLPGMGTDTQYF. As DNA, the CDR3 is TGCGCCAGCAGCCCCCAACTTCCAGGGATGGGTACAGATACGCAGTATTTT.

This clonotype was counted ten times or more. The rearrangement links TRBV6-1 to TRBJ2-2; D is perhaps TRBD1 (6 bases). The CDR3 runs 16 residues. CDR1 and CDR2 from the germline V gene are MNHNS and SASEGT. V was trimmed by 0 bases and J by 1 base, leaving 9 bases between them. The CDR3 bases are TGTGCCAGCAGTGAAGCGGGGGCCGAGAACACCGGGGAGCTGTTTTTT. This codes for CASSEAGAENTGELFF.

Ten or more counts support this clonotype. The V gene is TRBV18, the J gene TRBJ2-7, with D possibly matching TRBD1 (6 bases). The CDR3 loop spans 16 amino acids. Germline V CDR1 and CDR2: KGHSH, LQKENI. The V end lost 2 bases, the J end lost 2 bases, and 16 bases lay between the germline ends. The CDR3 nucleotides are TGTGCCAGCTCACCAATTCCCGCAGGGGCCACCTACGAGCAGTACTTC. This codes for CASSPIPAGATYEQYF.

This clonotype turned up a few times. The DNA of the CDR3 is TGCAGTGCTAGCTTACAGGGTTACGAGCAGTACTTC. Protein product: CSASLQGYEQYF. The chain joins TRBV20-1 to TRBJ2-7, with a weak D call TRBD1 (6 bases). Germline CDR1 DFQATT, CDR2 SNEGSKA (reference sequence). The germline V and J ends were trimmed by 3 bases and 4 bases, with 10 bases remaining between them. This CDR3 comprises 12 residues.

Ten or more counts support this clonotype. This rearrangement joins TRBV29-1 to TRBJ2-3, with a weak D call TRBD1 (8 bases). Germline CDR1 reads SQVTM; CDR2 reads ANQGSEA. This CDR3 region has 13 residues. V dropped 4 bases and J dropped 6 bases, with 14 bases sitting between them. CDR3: CSVARGRGDTQYF. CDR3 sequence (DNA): TGCAGCGTTGCCAGGGGGCGGGGGGATACGCAGTATTTT.

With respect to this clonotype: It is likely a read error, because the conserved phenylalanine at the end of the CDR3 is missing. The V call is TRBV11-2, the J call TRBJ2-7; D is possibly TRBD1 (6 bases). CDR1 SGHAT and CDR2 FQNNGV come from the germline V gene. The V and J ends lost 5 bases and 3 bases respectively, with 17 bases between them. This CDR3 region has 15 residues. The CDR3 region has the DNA TGTGCCAGCAGCCTCCTTAAAGGGACACTCTACGAGCAGTACCTC. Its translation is CASSLLKGTLYEQYL.

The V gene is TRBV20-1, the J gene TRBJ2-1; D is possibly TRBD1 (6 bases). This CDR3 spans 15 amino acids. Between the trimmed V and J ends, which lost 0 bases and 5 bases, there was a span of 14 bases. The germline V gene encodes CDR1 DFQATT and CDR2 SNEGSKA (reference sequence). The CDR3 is CSARDLVQGNNEQFF. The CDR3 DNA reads TGCAGTGCTAGAGATCTGGTCCAGGGGAACAATGAGCAGTTCTTC.

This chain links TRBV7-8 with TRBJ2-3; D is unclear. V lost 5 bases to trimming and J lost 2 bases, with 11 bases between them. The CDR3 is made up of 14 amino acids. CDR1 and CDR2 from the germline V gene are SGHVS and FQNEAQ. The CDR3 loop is CASSPRHLTDTQYF. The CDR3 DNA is TGTGCCAGCAGCCCACGACATCTCACAGATACGCAGTATTTT.

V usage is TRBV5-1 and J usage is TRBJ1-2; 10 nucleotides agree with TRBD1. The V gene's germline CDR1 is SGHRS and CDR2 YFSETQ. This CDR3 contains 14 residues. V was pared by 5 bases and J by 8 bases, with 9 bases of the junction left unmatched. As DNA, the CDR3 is TGCGCCAGCAGGCGACCGGGACAGGGGAAGGGCTACACCTTC. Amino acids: CASRRPGQGKGYTF.

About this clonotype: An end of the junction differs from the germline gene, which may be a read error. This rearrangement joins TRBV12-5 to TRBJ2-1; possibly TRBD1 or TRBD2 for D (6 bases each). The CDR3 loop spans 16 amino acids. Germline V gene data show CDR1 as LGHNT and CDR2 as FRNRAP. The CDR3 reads CASGSSAGDSYDEQFF. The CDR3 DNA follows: TGTGCTAGTGGCTCCTCGGCAGGGGACTCCTACGATGAGCAGTTCTTC.